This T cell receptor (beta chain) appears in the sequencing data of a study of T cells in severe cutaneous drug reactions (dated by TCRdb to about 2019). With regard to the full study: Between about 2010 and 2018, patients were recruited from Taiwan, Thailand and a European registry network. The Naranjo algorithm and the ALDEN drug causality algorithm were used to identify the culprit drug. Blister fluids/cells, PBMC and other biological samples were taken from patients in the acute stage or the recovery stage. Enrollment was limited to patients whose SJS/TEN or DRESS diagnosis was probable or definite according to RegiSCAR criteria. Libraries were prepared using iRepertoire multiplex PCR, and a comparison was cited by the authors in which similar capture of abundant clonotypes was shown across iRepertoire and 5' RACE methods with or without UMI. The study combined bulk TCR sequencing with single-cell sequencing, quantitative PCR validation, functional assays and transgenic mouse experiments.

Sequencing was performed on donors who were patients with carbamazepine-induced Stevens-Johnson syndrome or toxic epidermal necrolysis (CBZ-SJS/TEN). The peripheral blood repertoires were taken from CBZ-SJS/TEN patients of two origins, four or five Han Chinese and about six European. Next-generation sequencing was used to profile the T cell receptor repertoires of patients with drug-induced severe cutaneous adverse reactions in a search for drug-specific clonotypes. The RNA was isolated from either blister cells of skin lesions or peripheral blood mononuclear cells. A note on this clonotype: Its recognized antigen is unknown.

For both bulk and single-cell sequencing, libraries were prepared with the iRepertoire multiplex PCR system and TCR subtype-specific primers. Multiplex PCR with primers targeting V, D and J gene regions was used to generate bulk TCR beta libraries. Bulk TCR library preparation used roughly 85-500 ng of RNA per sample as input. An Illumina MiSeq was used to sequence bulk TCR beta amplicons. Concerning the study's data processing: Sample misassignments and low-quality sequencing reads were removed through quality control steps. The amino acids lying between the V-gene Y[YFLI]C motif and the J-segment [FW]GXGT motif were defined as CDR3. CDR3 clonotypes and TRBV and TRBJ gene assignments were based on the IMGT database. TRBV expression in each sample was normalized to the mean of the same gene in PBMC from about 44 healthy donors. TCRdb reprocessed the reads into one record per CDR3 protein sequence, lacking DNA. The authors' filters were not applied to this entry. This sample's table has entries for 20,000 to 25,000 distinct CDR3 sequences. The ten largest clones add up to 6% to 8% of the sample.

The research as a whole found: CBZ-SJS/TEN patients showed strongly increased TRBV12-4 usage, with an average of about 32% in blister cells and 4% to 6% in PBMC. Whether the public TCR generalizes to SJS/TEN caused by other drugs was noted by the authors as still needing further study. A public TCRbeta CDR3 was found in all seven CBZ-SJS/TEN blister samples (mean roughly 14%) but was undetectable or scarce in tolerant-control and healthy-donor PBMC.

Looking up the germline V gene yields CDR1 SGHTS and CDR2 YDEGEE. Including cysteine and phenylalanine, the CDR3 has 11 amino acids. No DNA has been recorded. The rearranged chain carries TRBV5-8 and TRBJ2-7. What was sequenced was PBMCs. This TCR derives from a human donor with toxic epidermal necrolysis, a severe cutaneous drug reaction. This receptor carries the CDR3 CASSLMNEQYF. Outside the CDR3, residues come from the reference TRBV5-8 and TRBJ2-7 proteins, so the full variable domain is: EAGVTQSPTHLIKTRGQQATLRCSPISGHTSVYWYQQALGLGLQFLLWYDEGEERNRGNFPPRFSGRQFPNYSSELNVNALELEDSALYLCASSLMNEQYFGPGTRLTVT.